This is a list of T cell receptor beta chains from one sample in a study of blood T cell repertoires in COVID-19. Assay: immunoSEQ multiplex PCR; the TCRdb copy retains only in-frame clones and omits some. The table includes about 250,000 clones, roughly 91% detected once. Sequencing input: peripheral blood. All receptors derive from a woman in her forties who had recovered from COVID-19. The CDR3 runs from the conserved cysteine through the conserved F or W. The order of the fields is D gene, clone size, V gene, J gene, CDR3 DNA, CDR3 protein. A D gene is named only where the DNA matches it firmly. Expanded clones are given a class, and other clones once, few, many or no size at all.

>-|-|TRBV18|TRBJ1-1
TGTGCCAGCTCAGCCTCCGGCACTGAAGCTTTCTTT
CASSASGTEAFF
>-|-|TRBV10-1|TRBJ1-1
TGCGCCAGCAGTGAGCGGGGGGCCGACACTGAAGCTTTCTTT
CASSERGADTEAFF
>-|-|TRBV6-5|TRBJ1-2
TGTGCCAGCAGCCCGGTAGTTGGTGGCTACACCTTC
CASSPVVGGYTF
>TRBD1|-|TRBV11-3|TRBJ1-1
TGTGCCAGCAGCAGGGACAGGAGGGCTGAAGCTTTCTTT
CASSRDRRAEAFF
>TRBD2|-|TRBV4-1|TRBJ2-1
TGCGCCAGCAGCCAAGATCCCCCCGGACTAGTCTACAATGAGCAGTTCTTC
CASSQDPPGLVYNEQFF
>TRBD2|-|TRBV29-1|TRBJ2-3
TGCAGCGTTACGAAAGGAAGGACTAGCGGGATGACGCAGTATTTT
CSVTKGRTSGMTQYF
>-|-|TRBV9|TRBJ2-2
TGTGCCAGCAGCGTAGCTAGTGTCAGAGCCGGGGAGCTGTTTTTT
CASSVASVRAGELFF
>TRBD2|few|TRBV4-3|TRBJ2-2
TGCGCCAGCAGCCAAGACCCGACTAGCGGGAGGGCCGGGGAGCTGTTTTTT
CASSQDPTSGRAGELFF
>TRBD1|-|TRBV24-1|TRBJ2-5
TGTGCCACCAGTGACCCTGGACAGGGGGCGGGGGAGACCCAGTACTTC
CATSDPGQGAGETQYF
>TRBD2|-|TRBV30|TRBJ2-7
TGTGCCTGGACCCCCGGGGGGAGGGGGCAGTACTTC
CAWTPGGRGQYF
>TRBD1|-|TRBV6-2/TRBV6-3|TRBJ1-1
TGTGCCAGCAGCACCCTGGGGACAGGGCCGGGCACTGAAGCTTTCTTT
CASSTLGTGPGTEAFF
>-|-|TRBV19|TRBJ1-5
TGTGCCAGTAGTATGGAGGGGGGGCGGCAGCCCCAGCATTTT
CASSMEGGRQPQHF
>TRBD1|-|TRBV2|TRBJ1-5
TGTGCCAGCAGGGAACCGGGACAGAATCAGCCCCAGCATTTT
CASREPGQNQPQHF
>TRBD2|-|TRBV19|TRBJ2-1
TGTGCCAGTAACCCCGGACTAGCGGGACTTGAGCAGTTCTTC
CASNPGLAGLEQFF
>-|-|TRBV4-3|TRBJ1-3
TGCGCCAGCAGCCAATTTAGTAGCCAATCTGGAAACACCATATATTTT
CASSQFSSQSGNTIYF
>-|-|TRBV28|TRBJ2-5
TGTGCCAGCAGTTTTGCGGCGGCAGGGGGGAGGGAGACCCAGTACTTC
CASSFAAAGGRETQYF
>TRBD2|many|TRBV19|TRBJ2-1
TGTGCCAGTAGACTAGCGGGAGCGGGTTCGGAGCAGTTCTTC
CASRLAGAGSEQFF
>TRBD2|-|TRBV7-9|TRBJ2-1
TGTGCCAGCAGCCCCTCTAGCGGGAGTTACAATGAGCAGTTCTTC
CASSPSSGSYNEQFF
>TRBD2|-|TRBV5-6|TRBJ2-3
TGTGCCAGCAGCCCGGGGGGTCCAGATACGCAGTATTTT
CASSPGGPDTQYF
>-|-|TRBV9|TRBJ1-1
TGTGCCAGCAGCGCACTCGGACAGTTGAACACTGAAGCTTTCTTT
CASSALGQLNTEAFF
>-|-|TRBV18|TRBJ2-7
TGTGCCAGCTCACTTCAGCGGTACGAGCAGTACTTC
CASSLQRYEQYF
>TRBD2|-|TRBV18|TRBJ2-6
TGTGCCAGCTCAGGGCGGGGGGCGCGGACCGGGGCCAACGTCCTGACTTTC
CASSGRGARTGANVLTF
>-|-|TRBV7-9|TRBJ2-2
TGTGCCAGCAGCCCCTCCAACACCGGGGAGCTGTTTTTT
CASSPSNTGELFF
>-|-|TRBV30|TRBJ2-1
TGTGCCTGGAGCCCCTGGGGGGGGCAGCAGTTCTTC
CAWSPWGGQQFF
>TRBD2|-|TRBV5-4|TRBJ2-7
TGTGCCAGCAGCCCTTACTTTAGCGGGAGGCCCTTCGAGCAGTACTTC
CASSPYFSGRPFEQYF
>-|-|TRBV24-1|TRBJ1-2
TGTGCCACCAGTGATCCCCGGGGGACGACGAGCGGCTACACCTTC
CATSDPRGTTSGYTF
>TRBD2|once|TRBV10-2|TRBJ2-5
TGCGCCACAGGACTAGCGGGAGAGGGGGCCCAGTACTTC
CATGLAGEGAQYF
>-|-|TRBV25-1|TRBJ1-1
TGTGCCAGCAGTGAATCCGGCCGAGGGGCTTTCTTT
CASSESGRGAFF
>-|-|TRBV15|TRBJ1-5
TGTGCCACCAGCACCGTCGGACAGCCGAATCAGCCCCAGCATTTT
CATSTVGQPNQPQHF
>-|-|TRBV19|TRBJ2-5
TGTGCCACCAGCGGCCCCCAAGAGACCCAGTACTTC
CATSGPQETQYF
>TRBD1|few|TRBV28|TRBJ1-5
TGTGCCAGCAGCCGCCCACCGGGACAGGGGATGGTTCGAATGTGGCCCCAGCATTTT
CASSRPPGQGMVRMWPQHF
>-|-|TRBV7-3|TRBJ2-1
TGTGCCAGCAGCCCACGCCCCAGACTTAGCTCCTACAATGAGCAGTTCTTC
CASSPRPRLSSYNEQFF
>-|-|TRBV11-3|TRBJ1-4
TGTGCCAGCAGCTGGGCGGGGATCCGAGAGGGTAATGAAAAACTGTTTTTT
CASSWAGIREGNEKLFF
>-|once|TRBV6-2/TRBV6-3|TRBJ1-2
TGTGCCAGCAGTCACTCTCCGGGAAACTATGGCTACACCTTC
CASSHSPGNYGYTF
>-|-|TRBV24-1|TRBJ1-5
TGTGCCACCAGTGTGGCGGCTGGGGGCGAGCCCCAGCATTTT
CATSVAAGGEPQHF
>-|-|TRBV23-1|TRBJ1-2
TGCGCCAGCAGTCAATCCTGGGTGGGCAGCTTC
CASSQSWVGSF
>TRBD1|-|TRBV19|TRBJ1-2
TGTGCCAGTAGTATCCAGGGGGGCCAGGGGGTCAACTATGGCTACACCTTC
CASSIQGGQGVNYGYTF
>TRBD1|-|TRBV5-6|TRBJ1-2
TGTGCCAGCAGCATCACCCCCGACAGGGTCTATGGCTACACCTTC
CASSITPDRVYGYTF
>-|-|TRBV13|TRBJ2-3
TGTGCCAGCAGCTTAGGCAGCGGCACAGATACGCAGTATTTT
CASSLGSGTDTQYF
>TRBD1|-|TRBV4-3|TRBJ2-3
TGCGCCAGCAGCCAAGACCGGGACAGGGGGGGCACAGATACGCAGTATTTT
CASSQDRDRGGTDTQYF
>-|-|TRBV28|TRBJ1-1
TGTGCCAGCAGCCGCCCGCTCGGGGGTGAGAACACTGAAGCTTTCTTT
CASSRPLGGENTEAFF
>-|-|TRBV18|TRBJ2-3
TGTGCCAGCTCACTCCTCCGGAGCTCAGTCGCTAGCACAGATACGCAGTATTTT
CASSLLRSSVASTDTQYF